This T cell receptor (beta chain) was sequenced for a study of shared clonotypes between healthy human individuals. Study details: Participating donors consisted of a couple of women and three men aged 18 to 49. Whole-study findings and limits: Clonotype sharing among donors, it was expected, would be affected by sequencing depth.

Only Caucasian adults living in Nashville, Tennessee served as donors. The method was immunoSEQ multiplex PCR; TCRdb's version includes in-frame clones alone and lacks a portion of them. The repertoire includes some 2.4 million clones, 93% of them detected once, and roughly 0.39% sits in the top ten. Worth noting for this clone: Antigen: not known.

This sequence originates from a man younger than 30 in good health. Some clones in this sample may be carry-over from other donors' samples. The sequenced material came from naive CD4+ T cells from PBMCs. Subset specified: CD45RA+ positively selected.

The CDR3: CASSQETAWAANTGELFF. Written as DNA, the CDR3 is TGTGCCAGCAGCCAAGAAACGGCATGGGCGGCGAACACCGGGGAGCTGTTTTTT. The chain has TRBV14 and TRBJ2-2, with D unclear. Germline V lookup: CDR1 SGHDN, CDR2 FVKESK. CDR3 size: 18 residues. Deletions cut 0 bases from V and 0 bases from J, with 14 bases between.